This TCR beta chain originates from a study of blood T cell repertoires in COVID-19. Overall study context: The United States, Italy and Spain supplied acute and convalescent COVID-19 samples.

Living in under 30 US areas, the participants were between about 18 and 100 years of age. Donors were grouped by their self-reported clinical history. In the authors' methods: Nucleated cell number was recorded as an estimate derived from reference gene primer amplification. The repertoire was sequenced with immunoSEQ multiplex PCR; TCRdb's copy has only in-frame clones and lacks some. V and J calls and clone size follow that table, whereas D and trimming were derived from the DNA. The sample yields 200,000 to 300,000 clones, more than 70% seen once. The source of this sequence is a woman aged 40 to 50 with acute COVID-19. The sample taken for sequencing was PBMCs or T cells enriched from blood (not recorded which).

CDR3 DNA: TGTGCCACCACAGGGGGATCAATGAACACTGAAGCTTTCTTT. As protein: CATTGGSMNTEAFF. The chain is built from TRBV3-1 (or the pseudogene TRBV3-2) and TRBJ1-1; 8 positions match TRBD1. Germline V gene sequence: CDR1 LGHDT, CDR2 YNNKEL (reference sequence). J lost 0 bases, V lost 10 bases, and 7 bases had no gene match. The CDR3 extends over 14 amino acids.